This is a list of T cell receptor beta chains from one sample in a study of CD8 T cells in Susac syndrome. From the immunoSEQ multiplex PCR reads, TCRdb called clonotypes with MiXCR, one entry per CDR3 protein. The sample contains 75,000 to 95,000 distinct CDR3 sequences, 95% of which appear only once. The material sequenced was CD8+ T cells from PBMCs. These receptors all stem from a human donor with Susac syndrome. The CDR3 runs from the conserved cysteine through the conserved F or W. Fields, in order: clone size, V gene, J gene, CDR3 protein. Only some rows state a clone size, as once, few, many or a class for expanded clones.

clone size: .; V gene: TRBV7-9; J gene: TRBJ2-1; CDR3 protein: CASSLAQLADNEQFF
clone size: .; V gene: TRBV14; J gene: TRBJ2-7; CDR3 protein: CASSHGGYEQYF
clone size: .; V gene: TRBV6-5; J gene: TRBJ2-7; CDR3 protein: CASSSSGNTGEQYF
clone size: .; V gene: TRBV29-1; J gene: TRBJ2-1; CDR3 protein: CSVGQGSNEQFF
clone size: .; V gene: TRBV19; J gene: TRBJ2-7; CDR3 protein: CASRGRSAYEQYF
clone size: .; V gene: TRBV20-1; J gene: TRBJ2-1; CDR3 protein: CSARDLAGVYNEQFF
clone size: .; V gene: TRBV2; J gene: TRBJ2-5; CDR3 protein: CASRAGTQNKETQYF
clone size: .; V gene: TRBV24-1; J gene: TRBJ2-1; CDR3 protein: CATSDPTGPGVDNEQFF
clone size: .; V gene: TRBV30; J gene: TRBJ1-4; CDR3 protein: CAWSRTANEKLFF
clone size: .; V gene: TRBV6-4; J gene: TRBJ2-1; CDR3 protein: CASSDSAGGMPNEQFF
clone size: .; V gene: TRBV30; J gene: TRBJ2-1; CDR3 protein: CAWISGNYNEQFF
clone size: .; V gene: TRBV5-6; J gene: TRBJ2-7; CDR3 protein: CASKFGGTYEQYF
clone size: once; V gene: TRBV19; J gene: TRBJ1-5; CDR3 protein: CASSMAGFQPQHF
clone size: .; V gene: TRBV5-6; J gene: TRBJ2-7; CDR3 protein: CASTIAGNSYEQYF
clone size: .; V gene: TRBV25-1; J gene: TRBJ2-7; CDR3 protein: CASSLSRGSYEQYF
clone size: .; V gene: TRBV5-6; J gene: TRBJ2-7; CDR3 protein: CASSFGSLNEQYF
clone size: .; V gene: TRBV5-1; J gene: TRBJ2-6; CDR3 protein: CASSPTYSGANVLTF
clone size: .; V gene: TRBV6-2/TRBV6-3; J gene: TRBJ1-1; CDR3 protein: CASSPHLEAAEAFF
clone size: .; V gene: TRBV27; J gene: TRBJ2-1; CDR3 protein: CASSLVTSAYNEQFF
clone size: .; V gene: TRBV9; J gene: TRBJ2-1; CDR3 protein: CASSVGGRTYNEQFF
clone size: .; V gene: TRBV15; J gene: TRBJ1-1; CDR3 protein: CATSRDSYTEAFF
clone size: .; V gene: TRBV29-1; J gene: TRBJ2-7; CDR3 protein: CSAETRGYEQYF
clone size: .; V gene: TRBV13; J gene: TRBJ2-3; CDR3 protein: CASSPGLAGGHLLSTDTQYF
clone size: .; V gene: TRBV12-5; J gene: TRBJ2-5; CDR3 protein: CASGLADRGTEETQYF
clone size: .; V gene: TRBV7-3; J gene: TRBJ2-1; CDR3 protein: CASSVRPGHPYNEQFF
clone size: .; V gene: TRBV9; J gene: TRBJ2-1; CDR3 protein: CASSVDPGLNNEQFF
clone size: .; V gene: TRBV29-1; J gene: TRBJ1-2; CDR3 protein: CSVEGGSYGYTF
clone size: .; V gene: TRBV27; J gene: TRBJ2-7; CDR3 protein: CASSPGTSGSYEQYF
clone size: .; V gene: TRBV20-1; J gene: TRBJ2-7; CDR3 protein: CSAREYRGLSYEQYF
clone size: .; V gene: TRBV12-2; J gene: TRBJ2-7; CDR3 protein: CAIPLAGMYEQYF
clone size: .; V gene: TRBV4-1; J gene: TRBJ2-7; CDR3 protein: CASSQDRTYEQYF
clone size: .; V gene: TRBV5-4; J gene: TRBJ2-1; CDR3 protein: CASSLLEGPYNEQFF
clone size: .; V gene: TRBV4-1; J gene: TRBJ2-7; CDR3 protein: CASSQDGSGPLYEQYF
clone size: .; V gene: TRBV19; J gene: TRBJ2-7; CDR3 protein: CASSIVGGAYEQYF
clone size: .; V gene: TRBV7-8; J gene: TRBJ1-2; CDR3 protein: CASSVPGSYTF
clone size: .; V gene: TRBV12-3/TRBV12-4; J gene: TRBJ2-1; CDR3 protein: CASNLKGASGNYNEQFF
clone size: .; V gene: TRBV5-6; J gene: TRBJ2-5; CDR3 protein: CASSFGSSQETQYF
clone size: .; V gene: TRBV29-1; J gene: TRBJ2-7; CDR3 protein: CSVHLGSGYEQYF
clone size: .; V gene: TRBV12-3/TRBV12-4; J gene: TRBJ2-3; CDR3 protein: CASTLTGPTDTQYF
clone size: .; V gene: TRBV6-5; J gene: TRBJ2-5; CDR3 protein: CASSYSKLADRYQETQYF
clone size: .; V gene: TRBV28; J gene: TRBJ2-7; CDR3 protein: CASSIWQGAYEQYF